What follows is one TCR beta chain and its context. What it recognizes is unknown. V gave up 4 bases and J gave up 6 bases; unmatched junction bases: 8. The length of the CDR3 is 15 residues. CDR1 is SGHRS and CDR2 is YFSETQ in the germline V gene. The data were taken from a study of cytomegalovirus exposure and HLA in healthy donors. Study-wide points: Reportedly, a later analysis found an Asian-associated ancestry cluster had fewer N-insertions than the approximately 640-donor mean. About 87% or about 30% of the time was how often most TCR beta V segments were productive, according to an earlier analysis.

The PCR employed 60 Vbeta primers together with 13 Jbeta primers. Method: immunoSEQ multiplex PCR; TCRdb's copy keeps in-frame clones and lacks some. The sample holds 110,000 to 150,000 clones, around 82% seen once. The source material was PBMCs. This TCR came from a man aged 35 to 55 in good health and CMV-seropositive. The gene calls are TRBV5-1 and TRBJ2-4, with 9 bases identical to TRBD1. The CDR3 reads CASSGMGQGGNIQYF. Written as DNA, the CDR3 is TGCGCCAGCAGCGGAATGGGACAGGGTGGAAACATTCAGTACTTC.